This section outlines one T cell receptor beta chain sequence together with its context. Its antigen is not known. Assay: immunoSEQ multiplex PCR; the TCRdb copy retains only in-frame clones and omits some. The sample holds 80,000 to 100,000 clones, 90% to 95% seen once. This sample was taken from a study of graft-versus-host responses after intestinal transplantation. Germline V lookup: CDR1 SGHTA, CDR2 FQGNSA. V lost 8 bases and J lost 4; bases outside the gene matches: 9. This CDR3 spans 14 amino acids. Sequencing was performed on unstimulated CD4+ T cells sorted from spleen or lymph node cells, taken before transplant. This receptor was taken from a human donor who was the organ donor for an intestinal transplant. This chain uses TRBV7-2 with TRBJ2-7; 9 bases align to TRBD2. The CDR3 loop reads CASRLSGGVYEQYF. The CDR3 DNA is TGTGCCAGCCGACTTAGCGGGGGTGTTTACGAGCAGTACTTC.